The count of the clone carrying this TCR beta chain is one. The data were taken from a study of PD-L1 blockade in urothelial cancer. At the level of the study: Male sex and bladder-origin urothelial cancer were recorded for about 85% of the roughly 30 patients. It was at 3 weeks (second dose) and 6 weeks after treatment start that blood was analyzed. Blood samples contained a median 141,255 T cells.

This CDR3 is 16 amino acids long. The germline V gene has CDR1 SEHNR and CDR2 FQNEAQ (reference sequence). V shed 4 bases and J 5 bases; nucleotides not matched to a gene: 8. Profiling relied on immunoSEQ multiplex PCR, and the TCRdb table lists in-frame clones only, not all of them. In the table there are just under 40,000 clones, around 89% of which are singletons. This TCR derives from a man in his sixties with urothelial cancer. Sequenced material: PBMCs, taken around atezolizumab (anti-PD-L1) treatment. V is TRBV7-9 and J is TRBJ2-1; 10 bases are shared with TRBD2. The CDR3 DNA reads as TGTGCCAGCAGCTCGACTAGCGGGTGGGGACACAATGAGCAGTTCTTC. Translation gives CASSSTSGWGHNEQFF.